The rows below give T cell receptor beta chains drawn from one sample of a study of shared clonotypes between healthy human individuals. TCRdb keeps only in-frame clones here, not all; method: immunoSEQ multiplex PCR. This sample has under 600,000 clones, with 95% to 98% found just once. Material for sequencing was naive CD8+ T cells sorted from blood. These receptors were obtained from a man aged 30-40 years in good health. Each CDR3 is given with its conserved first and last residue. A D gene is named only where the DNA matches it firmly.

>.|TRBJ2-3|TRBV5-6
TGTGCCAGCAGCCCACAGACAGATACGCAGTATTTT
CASSPQTDTQYF
>TRBD1|TRBJ2-1|TRBV5-4
TGTGCCAGCAGGGAAGGACAGGGGGATTACAATGAGCAGTTCTTC
CASREGQGDYNEQFF
>.|TRBJ2-7|TRBV5-4
TGTGCCAGCAGCCAGGGACCTTACTACGAGCAGTACTTC
CASSQGPYYEQYF
>.|TRBJ1-4|TRBV27
TGTGCCAGCGGCAGGGGTCAGCATGAAAAACTGTTTTTT
CASGRGQHEKLFF
>TRBD1|TRBJ2-1|TRBV9
TGTGCCAGCAGCGTAACAGGGGCGGGCCGAGCCCTCAATGAGCAGTTCTTC
CASSVTGAGRALNEQFF
>.|TRBJ2-3|TRBV7-9
TGTGCCAGCAGCTTACCGGGAGCCGTCACCGATACGCAGTATTTT
CASSLPGAVTDTQYF
>.|TRBJ2-3|TRBV29-1
TGCAGCGCCCGAGGTCTGCGAGATACGCAGTATTTT
CSARGLRDTQYF
>.|TRBJ1-1|TRBV27
TGTGCCAGCAGCTTAGTGGGAATAGGTGAAGCTTTCTTT
CASSLVGIGEAFF
>TRBD1|TRBJ1-2|TRBV27
TGTGCCAGCAGTCCCGGACAGGGGGAATTGGACTATGGCTACACCTTC
CASSPGQGELDYGYTF
>TRBD2|TRBJ2-7|TRBV4-1
TGCGCCAGCAGCCAACTAGCGGGAGTGCTCTCCTACGAGCAGTACTTC
CASSQLAGVLSYEQYF
>.|TRBJ2-2|TRBV7-9
TGTGCCAGCAGCCCACCGCTGGGCCCTTGGGGGGAGCTGTTTTTT
CASSPPLGPWGELFF
>.|TRBJ2-7|TRBV4-1
TGCGCCAGCAGCGCCCCGGGAATCTACGAGCAGTACTTC
CASSAPGIYEQYF
>.|TRBJ1-2|TRBV9
TGTGCCAGCAGCACACGGGATGGCTACACCTTC
CASSTRDGYTF
>TRBD1|TRBJ2-7|TRBV10-3
TGTGCCATCAGTGAGCCGCTACAGGGGGCTTTATACGAGCAGTACTTC
CAISEPLQGALYEQYF
>TRBD1|TRBJ1-1|TRBV9
TGTGCCAGCAGCGGGGACAGGGGGCGGAGCGCTGAAGCTTTCTTT
CASSGDRGRSAEAFF
>.|TRBJ2-7|TRBV6-6
TGTGCCAGCAGTTACGGCAGCTGGCCCGTGGGGGAGCAGTACTTC
CASSYGSWPVGEQYF
>.|TRBJ1-1|TRBV25-1
TGTGCCAGCAGCCCGGGACAGAACACTGAAGCTTTCTTT
CASSPGQNTEAFF
>.|TRBJ2-7|TRBV7-8
TGTGCCAGCAGCTTAAAGGGCAGGCTGAGCTCCTACGAGCAGTACTTC
CASSLKGRLSSYEQYF
>TRBD2|TRBJ2-3|TRBV15
TGTGCCACCAGCACTACGGCGGGAGGAAGCACAGATACGCAGTATTTT
CATSTTAGGSTDTQYF
>TRBD2|TRBJ2-3|TRBV7-6
TGTGCCAGCAGCCCTCTTCCCGGGGCGGGAGCACCAGATACGCAGTATTTT
CASSPLPGAGAPDTQYF
>.|TRBJ1-2|TRBV5-1
TGCGCCAGCAGCTCGGGCGACCCTTTCTATGGCTACACCTTC
CASSSGDPFYGYTF
>.|TRBJ1-4|TRBV2
TGTGCCAGCAGTGAAGCGCGGAGCGGGGGGAATGAAAAACTGTTTTTT
CASSEARSGGNEKLFF
>.|TRBJ2-7|TRBV7-9
TGTGCCAGCAGCTCCACAACTACCTACGAGCAGTACTTC
CASSSTTTYEQYF
>.|TRBJ2-7|TRBV4-1
TGCGCCAGCAGCCAGGTTCAGGGCAACTCCTACGAGCAGTACTTC
CASSQVQGNSYEQYF
>TRBD1|TRBJ2-7|TRBV25-1
TGTGCCAGCAGTGAAGGGACAGGGTACACCTACGAGCAGTACTTC
CASSEGTGYTYEQYF
>.|TRBJ2-1|TRBV9
TGTGCCAGCAGCCCCGACGGATTACAATACAATGAGCAGTTCTTC
CASSPDGLQYNEQFF
>.|TRBJ1-5|TRBV28
TGTGCCAGCAGTTTATGGTCCGGGACCGCCGGCCAGCCCCAGCATTTT
CASSLWSGTAGQPQHF